This entry is about one TCR beta chain. What it binds is unknown. This sample was included in a study of cytomegalovirus exposure and HLA in healthy donors. Study overall: The platform used for the 120 or so validation repertoires matched that of the roughly 670 first-cohort repertoires, a later analysis reported.

This CDR3 is 16 amino acids long. Germline trimming cut 5 bases from V and 2 bases from J; bases unmatched to any gene: 12. From germline, CDR1 is SGHTA and CDR2 FQGNSA. This table comes from immunoSEQ multiplex PCR, and its TCRdb copy is limited to in-frame clones, with some not included. The sample shows 60,000 to 75,000 clones, approximately 95% of them seen only once. Regarding the study as a whole: Through in vitro validation, three CMV-associated chains were shown to be specific for CMV antigens. According to the study, 150 to 200 TCR beta chains were cytomegalovirus-associated. Despite most TCR sequences being rare, some public TCRs occurred in many donors.

The chain carries TRBV7-2 and TRBJ2-7; 7 nucleotides agree with TRBD1. This TCR derives from a woman aged 18-29 years in good health and CMV-seropositive. Sequenced material: PBMCs. The chain's CDR3 is CASSTRQGQVPYEQYF. The DNA of the CDR3 is TGTGCCAGCAGCACCCGACAGGGACAAGTTCCCTACGAGCAGTACTTC.